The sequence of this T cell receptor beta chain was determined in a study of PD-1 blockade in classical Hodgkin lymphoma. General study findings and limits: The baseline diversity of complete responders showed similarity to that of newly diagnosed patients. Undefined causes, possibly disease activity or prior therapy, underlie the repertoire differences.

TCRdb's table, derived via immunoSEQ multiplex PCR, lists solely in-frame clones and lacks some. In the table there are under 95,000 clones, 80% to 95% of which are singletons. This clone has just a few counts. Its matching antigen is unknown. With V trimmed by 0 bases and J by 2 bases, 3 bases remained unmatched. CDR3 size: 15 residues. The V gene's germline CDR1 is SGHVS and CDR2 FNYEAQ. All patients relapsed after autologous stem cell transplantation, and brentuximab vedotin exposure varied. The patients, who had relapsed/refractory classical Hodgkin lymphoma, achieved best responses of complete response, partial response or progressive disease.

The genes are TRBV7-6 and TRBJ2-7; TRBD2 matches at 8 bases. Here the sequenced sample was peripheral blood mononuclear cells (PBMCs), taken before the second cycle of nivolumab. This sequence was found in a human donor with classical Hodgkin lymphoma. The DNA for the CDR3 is TGTGCCAGCAGCTTAGCGACTAGCGTTGCCTACGAGCAGTACTTC. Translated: CASSLATSVAYEQYF.